These 2 T cell receptor beta chains came from one sample sequenced in a study of blood T cell repertoires in COVID-19. Data came from immunoSEQ multiplex PCR; TCRdb stores just in-frame clones and leaves some out. There are some 200,000 clones in the sample; around nine tenths occur only once, and about 1.5% lies in the top ten. The specimen was peripheral blood. The source is a man aged 18 to 30 with active or convalescent COVID-19.

The chain couples TRBV6-1 to TRBJ2-1; possibly TRBD2 for D (5 bases). The CDR3 spans 12 residues. The germline gives CDR1 MNHNS, CDR2 SASEGT. Trimming left V 2 bases short and J 10 bases short, with 9 bases between. The CDR3 DNA reads as TGTGCCAGCAGTGAATCGCAGCGGGAGCAGTTCTTC. Protein sequence: CASSESQREQFF.

This sequence joins TRBV3-1 (or the pseudogene TRBV3-2) and TRBJ2-1; TRBD1 is a possible D gene (6 bases). Germline assignment: CDR1 LGHDT and CDR2 YNNKEL (reference sequence). There are 15 residues in the CDR3. The V end was cut by 4 bases, the J end by 0 bases, with 10 bases between. CDR3 coding DNA: TGTGCCAGCAGCCCGGACAGCAACTCCTACAATGAGCAGTTCTTC. Protein: CASSPDSNSYNEQFF.